Presented here are 32 T cell receptor beta chains from one specimen sequenced in a study of CD8 T cells in ankylosing spondylitis. MiXCR, applied by TCRdb to the 5' RACE reads, yields one record per CDR3 protein. The sample holds 150,000 to 250,000 distinct CDR3 sequences, roughly 13% seen once. Specimen: blood, either unsorted or a sorted T cell fraction (not recorded which). The receptors come from a male donor with ankylosing spondylitis or in good health (not recorded which).

There are many counts of this clonotype. The rearrangement links TRBV30 to TRBJ2-6, with D possibly called TRBD1 or TRBD2 (6 bases each). The CDR3 extends over 17 amino acids. Germline CDR1 GTSNPN, CDR2 SVGIG (reference sequence). V was trimmed by 8 bases and J by 0 bases, leaving 20 bases between them. In nucleotides, the CDR3 is TGTGCCCTCGCCGAGGGGGGCACCTTCTCTGGGGCCAACGTCCTGACTTTC. Translated, it gives CALAEGGTFSGANVLTF.

In this sample, this clonotype turned up a few times. This chain connects TRBV12-3 or TRBV12-4 to TRBJ2-1; 11 nucleotides align to TRBD2. V shed 1 base, J shed 7 bases, and the junction held 3 bases outside the gene matches. The CDR3 contains 15 residues. The CDR3: CASSLELAGDNEQFF. Written as DNA, the CDR3 is TGTGCCAGCAGTTTAGAACTAGCGGGAGATAATGAGCAGTTCTTC.

This clonotype was seen only a few times. V usage is TRBV27 and J usage is TRBJ2-1; possibly TRBD1 or TRBD2 for D (5 bases each). V was cut by 3 bases and J by 5 bases, with 11 bases left in between. The CDR3 loop spans 14 amino acids. CDR1 and CDR2 from the germline V gene are MNHEY and SMNVEV (reference sequence). The CDR3 reads CASSFWDAHNEQFF. CDR3 nucleotides: TGTGCCAGCAGTTTTTGGGACGCACACAATGAGCAGTTCTTC.

The chain joins TRBV4-1 to TRBJ2-1; possibly TRBD2 for D (6 bases). V lost 2 bases and J 7 bases, leaving 18 bases between the germline ends. The CDR3 runs to 16 residues. The germline gives CDR1 MGHRA, CDR2 YSYEKL. The CDR3 loop reads CASSQTGPRSGNEQFF. CDR3 coding DNA: TGCGCCAGCAGCCAAACCGGGCCGAGGAGCGGGAATGAGCAGTTCTTC.

This sequence joins TRBV2 and TRBJ2-1; a possible D gene is TRBD1 (5 bases). V lost 6 bases and J 0 bases, leaving 15 bases between the germline ends. Germline V lookup: CDR1 SNHLY, CDR2 FYNNEI. This CDR3 region has 16 residues. The CDR3 nucleotides read TGTGCCAGCAGGAAGACAGAACAGAGCTCCTACAATGAGCAGTTCTTC. It yields the protein CASRKTEQSSYNEQFF. Together with reference TRBV2 and TRBJ2-1, the CDR3 gives the full variable domain: EPEVTQTPSHQVTQMGQEVILRCVPISNHLYFYWYRQILGQKVEFLVSFYNNEISEKSEIFDDQFSVERPDGSNFTLKIRSTKLEDSAMYFCASRKTEQSSYNEQFFGPGTRLTVL.

This clonotype was recorded a few times. V usage is TRBV11-2 and J usage is TRBJ2-1; 8 nucleotides match TRBD1. The germline V gene has CDR1 SGHAT and CDR2 FQNNGV. With 1 base clipped from V and 4 bases from J, the junction kept 6 bases outside the gene matches. The CDR3 runs to 16 residues. CDR3 bases: TGTGCCAGCAGCTTAGGGACAGGGCGGTTTTACAATGAGCAGTTCTTC. Amino acid sequence: CASSLGTGRFYNEQFF.

The chain has TRBV11-2 and TRBJ2-5, with 10 positions matching TRBD1. J was trimmed by 8 bases and V by 1 base; bases with no gene match: 7. The CDR3 sequence is 15 residues long. The germline V gene has CDR1 SGHAT and CDR2 FQNNGV. CDR3 amino acids: CASSLGRQGAITQYF. CDR3 nucleotides: TGTGCCAGCAGCTTAGGACGACAGGGGGCGATAACCCAGTACTTC. Using reference TRBV11-2 and TRBJ2-5 for the parts outside the CDR3, the full variable domain is EAGVAQSPRYKIIEKRQSVAFWCNPISGHATLYWYQQILGQGPKLLIQFQNNGVVDDSQLPKDRFSAERLKGVDSTLKIQPAKLEDSAVYLCASSLGRQGAITQYFGPGTRLLVL.

This chain links TRBV5-1 with TRBJ2-3; no definite D call. Germline V gene data show CDR1 as SGHRS and CDR2 as YFSETQ. The CDR3 spans 14 residues. V lost 1 base and J 3 bases, leaving 9 bases between the germline ends. CDR3: CASSLYQLTDTQYF. The CDR3 DNA follows: TGCGCCAGCAGCTTGTATCAGCTTACAGATACGCAGTATTTT.

This clonotype has just a few counts. The genes are TRBV7-9 and TRBJ1-1; D remains unclear. V dropped 4 bases and J dropped 4 bases, with 7 bases sitting between them. CDR3 length equals 12 residues. The V gene's germline CDR1 is SEHNR and CDR2 FQNEAQ (reference sequence). As DNA, the CDR3 is TGTGCCAGCAGCTCCGACACCACTGAAGCTTTCTTT. Its translation is CASSSDTTEAFF.

The chain links TRBV4-1 to TRBJ2-4; 7 nucleotides line up with TRBD1. CDR1 is MGHRA and CDR2 is YSYEKL in the germline V gene. This CDR3 has 15 amino acids. Germline trimming cut 3 bases from V and 5 bases from J; bases unmatched to any gene: 7. For the CDR3, the DNA is TGCGCCAGCAGCCACCGGGGACAGAGCCAAAACATTCAGTACTTC. Encoded protein: CASSHRGQSQNIQYF.

The chain links TRBV27 to TRBJ2-2; the D is unclear. The CDR3 sequence is 14 residues long. Trimming shortened V by 3 bases and J by 0 bases, and 5 bases separated the two germline ends. Per the germline V gene, CDR1 is MNHEY and CDR2 is SMNVEV (reference sequence). The CDR3 protein is CASSFTANTGELFF. The CDR3 DNA reads TGTGCCAGCAGTTTCACCGCGAACACCGGGGAGCTGTTTTTT.

This clonotype was counted a few times. The genes are TRBV12-3 or TRBV12-4 and TRBJ2-1; a possible D gene is TRBD2 (7 bases). V gave up 1 base and J gave up 7 bases, with 14 bases separating them. The CDR3 is 15 residues long. CDR3 nucleotides: TGTGCCAGCAGTTTAGGCGGGGGCGTAAGGAATGAGCAGTTCTTC. Its protein is CASSLGGGVRNEQFF.

The chain carries TRBV5-5 and TRBJ1-1, with TRBD1 identical over 9 bases. The CDR3 has 14 amino acids. Trimming at V came to 2 bases and at J to 3 bases, leaving 2 bases not matched to a gene. Germline loops: CDR1 SGHKS, CDR2 YYEKEE (reference sequence). The chain's CDR3 is CASSFWTGDTEAFF. CDR3 nucleotides: TGTGCCAGCAGCTTTTGGACAGGGGACACTGAAGCTTTCTTT.

The CDR3 spells CATSLIQGGNYGYTF. The CDR3 nucleotides are TGTGCCACCAGCCTTATACAGGGGGGGAACTATGGCTACACCTTC. The chain links TRBV15 to TRBJ1-2; 8 bases are a match to TRBD1. J gave up 2 bases and V 5 bases, and 7 bases lay outside the gene matches. This CDR3 has 15 amino acids. Germline loops: CDR1 LNHNV, CDR2 YYDKDF (reference sequence). Drawing the rest from reference TRBV15 and TRBJ1-2, the complete variable domain is DAMVIQNPRYQVTQFGKPVTLSCSQTLNHNVMYWYQQKSSQAPKLLFHYYDKDFNNEADTPDNFQSRRPNTSFCFLDIRSPGLGDTAMYLCATSLIQGGNYGYTFGSGTRLTVV.

This clonotype has a count of ten or more. The chain employs TRBV2 and TRBJ2-5; D not certain. Germline V gives CDR1 SNHLY, CDR2 FYNNEI. The CDR3 is 10 amino acids. V was cut by 0 bases and J by 9 bases, with 2 bases left in between. The CDR3 bases are TGTGCCAGCAGTGAAGCGTCCCAGTACTTC. This sequence encodes CASSEASQYF.

This clonotype was found a few times. The chain has TRBV12-3 or TRBV12-4 and TRBJ2-7; the match to TRBD1 covers 7 bases. J gave up 2 bases and V 1 base, and 5 bases lay outside the gene matches. The CDR3 runs 15 residues. In nucleotides, the CDR3 is TGTGCCAGCAGTTTAGTCGGGACAGTGACCTACGAGCAGTACTTC. It yields the protein CASSLVGTVTYEQYF.

This sequence joins TRBV20-1 and TRBJ2-1, with 8 bases that match TRBD2. The CDR3 spans 14 residues. Germline CDR1 reads DFQATT; CDR2 reads SNEGSKA (reference sequence). V lost 3 bases and J lost 6; bases outside the gene matches: 7. CDR3 DNA sequence: TGCAGTGCTAGTGCGAGCGGGAGAAGCAATGAGCAGTTCTTC. Protein sequence: CSASASGRSNEQFF.

This clonotype was recorded many times. The chain employs TRBV11-2 and TRBJ1-2; 7 nucleotides agree with TRBD1. Looked up from germline, CDR1 is SGHAT and CDR2 is FQNNGV. The junction had 14 bases not matched to a gene; V was cut back by 5 bases and J by 8 bases. CDR3 length: 15 residues. CDR3 DNA: TGTGCCAGCAGCCCCTTCCTAACAGGGGAGGGCGGCTACACCTTC. Its protein product is CASSPFLTGEGGYTF. Full variable domain (remainder filled in from reference TRBV11-2 and TRBJ1-2): EAGVAQSPRYKIIEKRQSVAFWCNPISGHATLYWYQQILGQGPKLLIQFQNNGVVDDSQLPKDRFSAERLKGVDSTLKIQPAKLEDSAVYLCASSPFLTGEGGYTFGSGTRLTVV.

There are a few counts of this clonotype. The chain uses TRBV2 and TRBJ2-1; perhaps D is TRBD1 or TRBD2 (5 bases each). The CDR3 contains 14 residues. Germline CDR1 reads SNHLY; CDR2 reads FYNNEI. The CDR3 region has the DNA TGTGCTACACCTGAGGGGCCGATCTACAATGAGCAGTTCTTC. Translated, it gives CATPEGPIYNEQFF.

The rearrangement joins TRBV29-1 to TRBJ2-1; no firm D call. V lost 3 bases to trimming and J lost 3 bases, with 12 bases between them. Germline V gene lookup returns CDR1 SQVTM and CDR2 ANQGSEA. The CDR3 spans 14 residues. The chain's CDR3 is CSVDWGLNYNEQFF. For the CDR3, the DNA is TGCAGCGTTGACTGGGGATTGAACTACAATGAGCAGTTCTTC.

This clonotype was detected a few times. CDR3 amino acids: CASSQDYLAGYNEQFF. The CDR3 coding sequence is TGTGCCAGCAGCCAAGATTATCTAGCGGGGTACAATGAGCAGTTCTTC. V gene TRBV4-2 combines with J gene TRBJ2-1; 9 bases map to TRBD2. The CDR3 sequence is 16 residues long. J gave up 4 bases and V 0 bases, and 4 bases lay outside the gene matches. Germline V CDR1 and CDR2: LGHNA, YNFKEQ.

The chain recombines TRBV12-3 or TRBV12-4 with TRBJ2-3; D not certain. This CDR3 has 15 amino acids. V shed 1 base and J shed 5 bases, with 13 bases lying between them. CDR3 nucleotides: TGTGCCAGCAGTTTAGGTGGCAGGTCTCGAGATACGCAGTATTTT. Translating it yields CASSLGGRSRDTQYF.

This clonotype was counted between two and nine times. This chain joins TRBV20-1 and TRBJ2-1, with unresolved D. Trimming removed 6 bases from V and 6 bases from J, with 12 bases in between. CDR1 DFQATT and CDR2 SNEGSKA come from the germline V gene (reference sequence). The CDR3 has 12 residues. Here the CDR3 DNA reads TGCAGTGCCCCCTACTACCGCAATGAGCAGTTCTTC. Encoded protein: CSAPYYRNEQFF.

The V gene is TRBV20-1, the J gene TRBJ2-2; D gene uncertain. V was clipped by 1 base and J by 0 bases, with 9 bases between them. Germline V lookup: CDR1 DFQATT, CDR2 SNEGSKA (reference sequence). CDR3 length equals 15 residues. The CDR3 is CSARGNRTNTGELFF. The CDR3 region has the DNA TGCAGTGCTAGAGGGAACCGCACGAACACCGGGGAGCTGTTTTTT.

Only a few counts were recorded for this clonotype. The chain employs TRBV4-1 and TRBJ2-5, with D tentatively TRBD2 (7 bases). V dropped 0 bases and J dropped 5 bases, with 13 bases sitting between them. There are 15 residues in the CDR3. In germline, CDR1 is MGHRA, CDR2 YSYEKL. CDR3 in DNA: TGCGCCAGCAGCCAAGATTCACAGGGAGGGGAGACCCAGTACTTC. It yields the protein CASSQDSQGGETQYF.

This chain joins TRBV2 and TRBJ2-1; unclear D gene. Trimming took off 7 bases at V and 7 bases at J, with 11 bases between the two ends. The CDR3 sequence is 12 residues long. From germline, CDR1 is SNHLY and CDR2 FYNNEI. CDR3 coding DNA: TGTGCCAGCACCCCACCGGGTAATGAGCAGTTCTTC. It specifies CASTPPGNEQFF.

In this sample, this clonotype turned up a few times. This rearrangement joins TRBV29-1 to TRBJ2-3; D perhaps matches TRBD1 (6 bases). CDR3 length equals 14 residues. V was clipped by 7 bases and J by 0 bases, with 14 bases between them. The germline CDR1 and CDR2 sequences are SQVTM and ANQGSEA. CDR3 amino acids: CSAPDRYSTDTQYF. DNA of the CDR3: TGCAGCGCCCCGGACAGATATAGCACAGATACGCAGTATTTT.

The table lists this clonotype with many counts. This chain connects TRBV12-3 or TRBV12-4 to TRBJ2-7; perhaps TRBD1 as D (6 bases). The CDR3 loop spans 15 amino acids. Trimming left V 3 bases short and J 4 bases short, with 16 bases between. The CDR3 here is CASSFEQGLGYEQYF. CDR3 in DNA: TGTGCCAGCAGTTTTGAACAGGGTCTGGGGTACGAGCAGTACTTC.

This clonotype was seen a few times. The chain couples TRBV20-1 to TRBJ2-7; D is unresolved. The V and J ends lost 2 bases and 7 bases respectively, with 24 bases between them. The CDR3 is 16 amino acids. CDR1 and CDR2 from the germline V gene are DFQATT and SNEGSKA (reference sequence). CDR3 DNA sequence: TGCAGTGCTAGATCCTATGGGTCTGACCGCCTTAGGGAGCAGTACTTC. Translation gives CSARSYGSDRLREQYF.

This clonotype has ten or more counts. The rearrangement links TRBV12-3 or TRBV12-4 to TRBJ2-7; D is perhaps TRBD1 or TRBD2 (6 bases each). V was trimmed by 0 bases and J by 7 bases, leaving 13 bases between them. The CDR3 is 14 amino acids. DNA for the CDR3: TGTGCCAGCAGTTTAGCCGGGGGCGGGCCGGAGCAGTACTTC. As protein: CASSLAGGGPEQYF.

The rearrangement links TRBV11-3 to TRBJ2-7, with D uncertain. The CDR3 runs to 15 residues. CDR1 is SGHNT and CDR2 is YENEEA in the germline V gene. Between the trimmed V and J ends, which lost 3 bases and 4 bases, there was a span of 16 bases. The CDR3 coding sequence is TGTGCCAGCAGCTTCGATCTGGGGATGAGGTACGAGCAGTACTTC. Translation gives CASSFDLGMRYEQYF.

The chain recombines TRBV27 with TRBJ1-2, with D possibly matching TRBD1 (5 bases). This CDR3 is built from 15 residues. Germline CDR1 and CDR2: MNHEY and SMNVEV (reference sequence). Trimming pared 5 bases from V and 8 bases from J, leaving 21 bases between. CDR3 region: CASSPGTSTSRGYTF. The CDR3 nucleotides read TGTGCCAGCAGTCCGGGGACTTCGACCTCGCGAGGCTACACCTTC.